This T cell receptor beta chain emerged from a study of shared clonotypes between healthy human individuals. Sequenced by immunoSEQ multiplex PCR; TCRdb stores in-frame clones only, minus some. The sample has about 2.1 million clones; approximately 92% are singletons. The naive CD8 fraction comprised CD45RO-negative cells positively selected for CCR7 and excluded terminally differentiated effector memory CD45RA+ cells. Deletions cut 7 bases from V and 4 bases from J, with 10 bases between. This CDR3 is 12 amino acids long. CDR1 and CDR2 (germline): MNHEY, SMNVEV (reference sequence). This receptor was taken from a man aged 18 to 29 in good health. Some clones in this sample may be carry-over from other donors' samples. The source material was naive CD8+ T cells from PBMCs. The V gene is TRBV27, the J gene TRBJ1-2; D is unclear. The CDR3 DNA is TGTGCCAGCACCTCTCGGGGCTATGGCTACACCTTC. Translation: CASTSRGYGYTF.